What follows are 27 T cell receptor beta chains derived from one specimen sequenced in a study of blood T cell repertoires in COVID-19. Clones were sequenced by immunoSEQ multiplex PCR, and TCRdb holds only the in-frame ones, with some missing. The table includes approximately 300,000 clones, around 90% detected once. Sample: peripheral blood. The receptor set was obtained from a woman aged 25-40 years with COVID-19, enrolled during active disease.

This chain links TRBV4-3 with TRBJ1-2; possibly TRBD1 for D (5 bases). Between the trimmed V and J ends, which lost 1 base and 4 bases, there was a span of 10 bases. The germline V gene has CDR1 LGHNA and CDR2 YSLEER. The CDR3 extends over 14 amino acids. CDR3 nucleotides: TGCGCCAGCAGCCAAGGCAGGGCAGGCTATGGCTACACCTTC. Translation gives CASSQGRAGYGYTF.

This chain links TRBV9 with TRBJ2-7, with unresolved D. CDR1 and CDR2 from the germline V gene are SGDLS and YYNGEE. Trimming removed 0 bases at V and 1 base at J, with 8 bases between. CDR3 length: 14 residues. CDR3 DNA: TGTGCCAGCAGCGTAGCTGACAATTCCTACGAGCAGTACTTC. It specifies CASSVADNSYEQYF.

The rearrangement joins TRBV5-5 to TRBJ1-5, with 12 bases identical to TRBD1. Germline lookup yields CDR1 SGHKS and CDR2 YYEKEE (reference sequence). There are 16 residues in the CDR3. The V gene end was trimmed by 1 base and the J gene end by 4 bases; junction bases not matched to a gene: 3. In nucleotides, the CDR3 is TGTGCCAGCAGCTTGTGGGGACAGGGGGCTAATCAGCCCCAGCATTTT. Amino acids: CASSLWGQGANQPQHF.

The V gene is TRBV18, the J gene TRBJ2-2; D might be TRBD1 (5 bases). The V end was cut by 3 bases, the J end by 3 bases, with 11 bases between. Germline loops: CDR1 KGHSH, CDR2 LQKENI. The CDR3 spans 15 residues. The CDR3 loop is CASSPRALDTGELFF. CDR3 DNA sequence: TGTGCCAGCTCACCCAGGGCGTTGGACACCGGGGAGCTGTTTTTT.

This clone was seen once. This rearrangement joins TRBV6-2 or TRBV6-3 to TRBJ2-6; TRBD1 matches at 7 bases. Trimming took 2 bases from V and 2 from J; bases not matched to a gene: 0. The germline V gene has CDR1 MNHEY and CDR2 SVGEGT. The length of the CDR3 is 15 residues. CDR3 loop: CASSYQGAGANVLTF. Here the CDR3 DNA reads TGTGCCAGCAGTTACCAGGGGGCTGGGGCCAACGTCCTGACTTTC.

This clone has just one count. The CDR3 sequence: CAISDSGRDTDTQYF. CDR3 in DNA: TGTGCCATCAGTGATAGCGGGAGGGATACAGATACGCAGTATTTT. This chain uses TRBV10-3 with TRBJ2-3; 11 nucleotides line up with TRBD2. The CDR3 runs 15 residues. The junction had 2 bases not matched to a gene; V was cut back by 3 bases and J by 3 bases. Per germline, CDR1 ENHRY and CDR2 SYGVKD.

This clone was counted a few times. The J gene is TRBJ2-5, the V gene TRBV2, with 10 bases lining up with TRBD2. Germline V gives CDR1 SNHLY, CDR2 FYNNEI. The CDR3 sequence is 15 residues long. The V and J ends lost 4 bases and 6 bases, in that order; junction bases with no gene match: 8. The CDR3 protein is CASSALTSGPQTQYF. The CDR3 bases are TGTGCCAGCAGTGCCCTGACTAGCGGGCCGCAGACCCAGTACTTC.

This chain connects TRBV6-1 to TRBJ1-6; weak D call: TRBD1 (5 bases). V was trimmed by 3 bases and J by 1 base, leaving 10 bases between them. The CDR3 covers 16 residues. Germline CDR1 and CDR2: MNHNS and SASEGT. The CDR3 nucleotides are TGTGCCAGCAGTGACAGGGAAGGATCCTATAATTCACCCCTCCACTTT. Amino acid sequence: CASSDREGSYNSPLHF.

The chain uses TRBV21-1 and TRBJ2-1; TRBD2 is the table's D call, not checked against the DNA. TRBV21-1 is a documented pseudogene. CDR3 length: 17 residues. DNA of the CDR3: TGTGCCAGCAGCAAAGAGGGAACTAGCTGGTCCTACAATGAGCAGTTCTTC. This encodes CASSKEGTSWSYNEQFF.

J is TRBJ2-2 and V is TRBV7-6; 10 bases line up with TRBD2. This CDR3 comprises 18 residues. Germline V gives CDR1 SGHVS, CDR2 FNYEAQ. Trimming removed 5 bases from V and 6 bases from J; junction bases left unmatched: 15. The CDR3 spells CASSPGVLAGARAGELFF. In nucleotides, the CDR3 is TGTGCCAGCAGCCCAGGGGTTCTAGCGGGAGCCCGTGCCGGGGAGCTGTTTTTT.

This clone has a single count. This chain uses TRBV29-1 with TRBJ1-3, with a possible D match to TRBD1 (6 bases). Germline values: CDR1 SQVTM, CDR2 ANQGSEA. The length of the CDR3 is 13 residues. V gave up 6 bases and J gave up 2 bases, with 11 bases separating them. CDR3 region: CSVGQSPGNTIYF. The CDR3 nucleotides are TGCAGCGTAGGACAGAGTCCTGGAAACACCATATATTTT.

The chain carries TRBV10-3 and TRBJ1-1; D is possibly TRBD1 (5 bases). CDR3 length equals 15 residues. CDR1 and CDR2 from the germline V gene are ENHRY and SYGVKD. The V gene lost 5 bases and the J gene lost 1 base, with 14 bases spanning the gap. CDR3 loop: CAISPQQGPNTEAFF. As DNA, the CDR3 is TGTGCCATCAGTCCCCAGCAGGGTCCGAACACTGAAGCTTTCTTT.

The chain combines TRBV7-3 with TRBJ1-1, with TRBD1 matching over 11 bases. Unmatched junction bases numbered 15, after V lost 5 bases and J lost 10 bases. This CDR3 spans 16 amino acids. Germline lookup yields CDR1 SGHTA and CDR2 FQGTGA. CDR3 loop: CASSADRGLGNSGAFF. CDR3 bases: TGTGCCAGCAGCGCGGACAGGGGGCTGGGTAATTCAGGAGCTTTCTTT.

This chain joins TRBV19 and TRBJ1-4; unclear D gene. Trimming pared 2 bases from V and 3 bases from J, leaving 4 bases between. This CDR3 comprises 13 residues. Germline CDR1 LNHDA, CDR2 SQIVND (reference sequence). The CDR3 sequence is CASSISSNEKLFF. CDR3 sequence (DNA): TGTGCCAGTAGTATATCGTCTAATGAAAAACTGTTTTTT.

This chain connects TRBV5-4 to TRBJ1-2; possibly TRBD1 for D (6 bases). Germline values: CDR1 SGHNT, CDR2 YYREEE (reference sequence). The CDR3 runs to 14 residues. V was clipped by 0 bases and J by 8 bases, with 14 bases between them. CDR3 bases: TGTGCCAGCAGCTTGGTGACAGGACCTATGGGCTACACCTTC. Protein product: CASSLVTGPMGYTF.

The chain recombines TRBV2 with TRBJ2-2, with D maybe TRBD2 (5 bases). Germline V CDR1 and CDR2: SNHLY, FYNNEI. The CDR3 runs 14 residues. V was trimmed by 4 bases and J by 8 bases, leaving 14 bases between them. Written as DNA, the CDR3 is TGTGCCAGCAGTGGTGAAGCGGTAGAGGGGGAGCTGTTTTTT. Its translation is CASSGEAVEGELFF.

A single count supports this clone. The chain couples TRBV5-1 to TRBJ2-6; TRBD1 matches at 7 bases. The junction had 11 bases not matched to a gene; V was cut back by 3 bases and J by 2 bases. This CDR3 is 18 amino acids long. From germline, CDR1 is SGHRS and CDR2 YFSETQ. The CDR3 here is CASSSTGTDQTGANVLTF. In DNA form, the CDR3 reads TGCGCCAGCAGCTCCACCGGGACAGACCAAACTGGGGCCAACGTCCTGACTTTC.

This sequence joins TRBV10-3 and TRBJ1-1, with TRBD1 identical over 7 bases. Germline V gene lookup returns CDR1 ENHRY and CDR2 SYGVKD. The V and J ends lost 6 bases and 3 bases, in that order; junction bases with no gene match: 4. The CDR3 extends over 13 amino acids. The CDR3 region is CAISHRGDTEAFF. CDR3 bases: TGTGCCATCAGCCACAGGGGTGACACTGAAGCTTTCTTT.

This sequence joins TRBV9 and TRBJ1-4, with TRBD1 matching 7 bases. V gave up 5 bases and J gave up 5 bases; unmatched junction bases: 9. The CDR3 extends over 15 amino acids. CDR1 SGDLS and CDR2 YYNGEE come from the germline V gene. The CDR3 here is CASRRQGARNEKLFF. DNA for the CDR3: TGTGCCAGCAGGAGACAGGGCGCTAGGAATGAAAAACTGTTTTTT.

This clone was seen a handful of times. The rearrangement links TRBV6-6 to TRBJ1-2; 7 bases map to TRBD1. CDR3 size: 14 residues. The trim removed 5 bases at V and 1 base at J, leaving 4 bases unmatched. CDR1 MNHNY and CDR2 SVGAGI come from the germline V gene (reference sequence). The chain's CDR3 is CASSQRQGNYGYTF. The CDR3 DNA reads as TGTGCCAGCAGTCAACGACAGGGTAACTATGGCTACACCTTC.

The rearrangement links TRBV2 to TRBJ1-5; a possible D gene is TRBD1 (5 bases). The CDR3 sequence is 13 residues long. Trimming took off 5 bases at V and 7 bases at J, with 12 bases between the two ends. Germline values: CDR1 SNHLY, CDR2 FYNNEI. The CDR3 region is CASSLQVPQPQHF. The CDR3 nucleotides are TGTGCCAGCAGTTTACAGGTCCCCCAGCCCCAGCATTTT.

CDR3: CASIGRGQNFNSPLHF. CDR3 DNA: TGTGCCAGCATCGGGAGGGGGCAGAATTTTAATTCACCCCTCCACTTT. This sequence joins TRBV28 and TRBJ1-6; 7 bases match TRBD1. V gave up 7 bases and J gave up 6 bases; unmatched junction bases: 12. The V gene's germline CDR1 is MDHEN and CDR2 SYDVKM. The CDR3 consists of 16 residues. The full variable domain, in which reference TRBV28 and TRBJ1-6 provide the parts outside the CDR3, is DVKVTQSSRYLVKRTGEKVFLECVQDMDHENMFWYRQDPGLGLRLIYFSYDVKMKEKGDIPEGYSVSREKKERFSLILESASTNQTSMYLCASIGRGQNFNSPLHFGNGTRLTVT.

The rearrangement uses TRBV7-9 and TRBJ2-4, with TRBD2 matching 7 bases. CDR1 and CDR2 (germline): SEHNR, FQNEAQ (reference sequence). There are 13 residues in the CDR3. V dropped 5 bases and J dropped 8; count of bases not matched to a gene: 6. The CDR3: CASSPLAGDIQYF. CDR3 coding DNA: TGTGCCAGCAGCCCCCTGGCGGGGGACATTCAGTACTTC.

The chain uses TRBV19 and TRBJ1-5; 11 positions match TRBD1. Trimming took 6 bases from V and 6 from J; bases not matched to a gene: 13. This CDR3 spans 17 amino acids. Per germline, CDR1 LNHDA and CDR2 SQIVND (reference sequence). For the CDR3, the DNA is TGTGCCAGTAGCCATGTCCCGGGACAGGGGGTGATTCAGCCCCAGCATTTT. Its translation is CASSHVPGQGVIQPQHF.

This chain links TRBV28 with TRBJ2-5; TRBD2 agrees at 9 bases. The J segment lost 5 bases and the V segment lost 6 bases, leaving 10 bases of the junction unmatched. Germline loops: CDR1 MDHEN, CDR2 SYDVKM. CDR3 length equals 15 residues. CDR3 bases: TGTGCCAGCAGCCCCTCTTCCGCGGGAGGGGAGACCCAGTACTTC. As protein: CASSPSSAGGETQYF.

Here the CDR3 reads CASSRRTGEGYTF. As DNA, the CDR3 is TGTGCCAGCAGTCGTCGCACAGGGGAGGGCTACACCTTC. V gene TRBV6-5 combines with J gene TRBJ1-2; 7 nucleotides match TRBD1. The CDR3 contains 13 residues. The V and J ends lost 5 bases and 8 bases, in that order; junction bases with no gene match: 8. In germline, CDR1 is MNHEY, CDR2 SVGAGI.

This clone was seen a single time. This chain uses TRBV19 with TRBJ1-3; D is unclear. Germline-derived CDR1 and CDR2 are LNHDA and SQIVND (reference sequence). This CDR3 is 14 amino acids long. Trimming pared 8 bases from V and 4 bases from J, leaving 15 bases between. CDR3 nucleotide sequence: TGTGCCAGTCAAGGCGGATGGAGGGGAAACACCATATATTTT. Its protein is CASQGGWRGNTIYF.